The clone carrying this T cell receptor (beta chain) was observed many times. As yet, its antigen is unknown. The read halts 3 residues ahead of the CDR3 end, with the missing end drawn from the germline J gene. CDR3 length: 17 residues. The V end lost 0 bases, the J end lost 9 bases, and 21 bases lay between the germline ends. Germline V gene data show CDR1 as MNHEY and CDR2 as SVGEGT. This record comes from a study of T cell clonality in common variable immunodeficiency. Overall study findings and caveats: Compared with healthy controls, CVID subjects showed increased TCRbeta clonality, mostly in about a third.

TCRdb's copy holds only in-frame clones and misses some; the assay was immunoSEQ multiplex PCR. The record shows roughly 51,000 clones for this sample, with no singletons present. Each donor provided roughly 4.5 to 9 ml of heparinized whole blood. The sample taken for sequencing was peripheral blood mononuclear cells. The chain carries TRBV6-2 or TRBV6-3 and TRBJ2-1; D might be TRBD2 (5 bases). This TCR was sampled from a person aged 18 to 75 in good health. The sequenced part of the CDR3 DNA is TGTGCCAGCAGTTACTCGCCCGGGGTGGACTTAAATTTTGAG. Translation: CASSYSPGVDLNFE. In full, the CDR3 is CASSYSPGVDLNFEQFF.